This T cell receptor (beta chain) was found in a study of cytomegalovirus exposure and HLA in healthy donors. A word on this clone: Antigen: not known.

V lost 6 bases, J lost 0 bases, and 8 bases lay in between. CDR1 and CDR2 (germline): ENHRY, SYGVKD. The CDR3 is 14 amino acids. Clones were read by immunoSEQ multiplex PCR, and TCRdb kept only the in-frame ones, dropping some. This sample carries about 76,000 clones, roughly 92% of them seen once, and the ten largest clones take 0.6% to 0.8%. Study-wide points: In vitro testing confirmed a few CMV-associated chains as specific for CMV antigens. Reports described diagnosis of cytomegalovirus status by the classifier as highly specific and sensitive. Researchers counted roughly 160 TCR beta chains as cytomegalovirus-associated.

The receptor was isolated from a woman between 18 and 29 years old in good health and CMV-seronegative. Sequencing was done on a sample of PBMCs. The chain couples TRBV10-3 to TRBJ1-4; D is uncertain. The CDR3 DNA is TGTGCCATCAGCAGAGGAACAACTAATGAAAAACTGTTTTTT. It codes for CAISRGTTNEKLFF.